The sequence of this T cell receptor beta chain was determined in a study of T cells in Graves' hyperthyroidism and ophthalmopathy. This CDR3 contains 11 residues. Germline CDR1 is DFQATT and CDR2 is SNEGSKA (reference sequence). This clonotype has a count of ten or more. The TCR beta CDR3 regions underwent amplification using RNA transcripts as the source. The HTBI set primed first-round TCR CDR3 RT-PCR. TCRdb re-called the multiplex PCR reads with MiXCR, one entry per CDR3 protein. This repertoire shows about 840,000 distinct CDR3 sequences, roughly 40% found once; its top ten account for around 10%.

Sequenced material: blood. The origin of this receptor is a man aged 18 to 29 with Graves' hyperthyroidism. V gene TRBV20-1 combines with J gene TRBJ2-7; D possibly matches TRBD1 or TRBD2 (5 bases each). CDR3 loop: CSGVGDHEQYF. The CDR3 nucleotides read TGCAGCGGGGTGGGGGACCACGAGCAGTACTTC.